The 27 T cell receptor beta chains below all came from one sample that was sequenced in a study of shared clonotypes between healthy human individuals. Measured with immunoSEQ multiplex PCR; TCRdb has only the in-frame clones, and not every one. Altogether about 690,000 clones are present, less than 95% being singletons, with the ten largest covering 34%. Specimen: memory CD8+ T cells from PBMCs. Subset reported: CD45RO+ cells pooled with CCR7-negative TemRA cells. These receptors originate from a man aged 18 to 35 in good health. Some clones in this sample may be carry-over from other donors' samples.

This clone was counted between two and nine times. The chain joins TRBV5-4 to TRBJ1-5, with a tentative D call TRBD1 (5 bases). CDR1 and CDR2 from the germline V gene are SGHNT and YYREEE (reference sequence). The ends were cut back, 1 base at V and 5 bases at J, with 13 bases in the middle. The CDR3 loop spans 15 amino acids. The CDR3 reads CASSLRGGEYQPQHF. CDR3 sequence (DNA): TGTGCCAGCAGCTTGCGGGGAGGGGAATATCAGCCCCAGCATTTT.

This chain links TRBV27 with TRBJ2-1, with 8 nucleotides matching TRBD2. Per the germline V gene, CDR1 is MNHEY and CDR2 is SMNVEV (reference sequence). The CDR3 is 16 amino acids. V dropped 4 bases and J dropped 5; count of bases not matched to a gene: 10. The CDR3 bases are TGTGCCAGCAGTTCCCCCAGAAGCGGGGGAAACAATGAGCAGTTCTTC. Translated: CASSSPRSGGNNEQFF.

Worth noting for this clone: This sample includes further DNA sequences coding for the same CDR3. This chain uses TRBV7-9 with TRBJ2-7, with 8 positions matching TRBD1. Germline V gene data show CDR1 as SEHNR and CDR2 as FQNEAQ (reference sequence). The CDR3 consists of 14 residues. With V trimmed by 4 bases and J by 2 bases, 4 bases remained unmatched. This CDR3 reads CASSSPGQAYEQYF. The CDR3 DNA reads TGTGCCAGCAGCTCGCCGGGACAGGCCTACGAGCAGTACTTC.

The genes are TRBV28 and TRBJ2-1; D is perhaps TRBD1 (5 bases). Trimming removed 5 bases at V and 9 bases at J, with 14 bases between. The germline V gene has CDR1 MDHEN and CDR2 SYDVKM. The CDR3 contains 13 residues. The CDR3 DNA reads TGTGCCAGCAGTCCCCCCCAGGGTGCTGAGCAGTTCTTC. Translated, it gives CASSPPQGAEQFF.

V gene TRBV6-1 combines with J gene TRBJ2-7; no clear D. Trimming pared 6 bases from V and 0 bases from J, leaving 15 bases between. Germline values: CDR1 MNHNS, CDR2 SASEGT. This CDR3 region has 15 residues. CDR3 residues: CASRPLAGPSYEQYF. The CDR3 DNA follows: TGTGCCAGCAGGCCTCTTGCAGGACCCTCCTACGAGCAGTACTTC.

This chain joins TRBV4-1 and TRBJ2-7; possibly TRBD1 for D (5 bases). The length of the CDR3 is 19 residues. CDR1 is MGHRA and CDR2 is YSYEKL in the germline V gene. The ends were cut back, 0 bases at V and 0 bases at J, with 21 bases in the middle. The CDR3, as DNA: TGCGCCAGCAGCCAAGATGGGGCAGGGTTTGAATCGGGCTCCTACGAGCAGTACTTC. Protein sequence: CASSQDGAGFESGSYEQYF.

Only a few counts were recorded for this clone. V gene TRBV7-9 combines with J gene TRBJ1-1; D is unresolved. With 5 bases removed from V and 7 bases from J, the gap between germline ends came to 8 bases. This CDR3 has 11 amino acids. Germline CDR1 reads SEHNR; CDR2 reads FQNEAQ (reference sequence). CDR3 coding DNA: TGTGCCAGCAGCGAGGGAAATGAAGCTTTCTTT. Protein sequence: CASSEGNEAFF.

The chain links TRBV27 to TRBJ1-2; D not certain. Trimming cost V 3 bases and J 3 bases, with 14 bases left between them. This CDR3 comprises 15 residues. Germline V gene sequence: CDR1 MNHEY, CDR2 SMNVEV (reference sequence). The CDR3 DNA is TGTGCCAGCAGTTTGGGTTTAAGGGAGGACTATGGCTACACCTTC. Its protein is CASSLGLREDYGYTF.

The V call is TRBV5-4, the J call TRBJ2-1, with TRBD2 matching over 10 bases. Looked up from germline, CDR1 is SGHNT and CDR2 is YYREEE (reference sequence). CDR3 size: 14 residues. With V trimmed by 7 bases and J by 7 bases, 8 bases remained unmatched. CDR3 sequence: CASAPSGSLNEQFF. DNA of the CDR3: TGTGCCAGCGCCCCTAGCGGGAGTTTGAATGAGCAGTTCTTC.

About this clone itself: The same CDR3 can be traced to other DNA sequences in this sample. This chain connects TRBV28 to TRBJ2-3; D gene unclear. This CDR3 is 11 amino acids long. V gave up 5 bases and J gave up 3 bases, with 3 bases separating them. The germline V gene encodes CDR1 MDHEN and CDR2 SYDVKM. The DNA of the CDR3 is TGTGCCAGCAGTCGGACAGATACGCAGTATTTT. It specifies CASSRTDTQYF.

In the case of this clone: A single base separates this from a much larger clone, so it may be a read error. The V call is TRBV29-1, the J call TRBJ2-5, with TRBD1 matching 7 bases. The CDR3 is made up of 14 amino acids. Germline CDR1 SQVTM, CDR2 ANQGSEA. In DNA form, the CDR3 reads TGCGGCGGAAAAGACAGGGAGTACCAAGAGACCCAGTACTTC. It yields the protein CGGKDREYQETQYF. Filled out from reference TRBV29-1 and TRBJ2-5, the complete variable domain reads SAVISQKPSRDICQRGTSLTIQCQVDSQVTMMFWYRQQPGQSLTLIATANQGSEATYESGFVIDKFPISRPNLTFSTLTVSNMSPEDSSIYLCGGKDREYQETQYFGPGTRLLVL.

The chain recombines TRBV5-4 with TRBJ2-3; 7 nucleotides align to TRBD2. The CDR3 consists of 14 residues. Germline loops: CDR1 SGHNT, CDR2 YYREEE (reference sequence). Trimming took 3 bases from V and 6 from J; bases not matched to a gene: 7. In nucleotides, the CDR3 is TGTGCCAGCAGCTGGGGAGGGGAGAGGGATACGCAGTATTTT. As protein: CASSWGGERDTQYF.

The chain combines TRBV9 with TRBJ2-7; D remains unclear. The germline CDR1 and CDR2 sequences are SGDLS and YYNGEE. Trimming cost V 0 bases and J 2 bases, with 12 bases left between them. The CDR3 runs 15 residues. The CDR3, as DNA: TGTGCCAGCAGCGTAGGTGAAGCCCTTACCTACGAGCAGTACTTC. The encoded protein is CASSVGEALTYEQYF.

This sequence joins TRBV28 and TRBJ2-2, with D uncertain. This CDR3 is built from 14 residues. Trimming took 2 bases from V and 4 from J, leaving 8 bases between them. Germline V gene sequence: CDR1 MDHEN, CDR2 SYDVKM. CDR3 in DNA: TGTGCCAGCAGTTTAATCTGGTCCACCGGGGAGCTGTTTTTT. Its protein is CASSLIWSTGELFF.

The gene calls are TRBV4-1 and TRBJ2-3; D possibly matches TRBD1 or TRBD2 (5 bases each). The V end lost 0 bases, the J end lost 0 bases, and 10 bases lay between the germline ends. The CDR3 length is 16 residues. The germline CDR1 and CDR2 sequences are MGHRA and YSYEKL. For the CDR3, the DNA is TGCGCCAGCAGCCAAGAGGATTGGGACAGCACAGATACGCAGTATTTT. This sequence encodes CASSQEDWDSTDTQYF.

This clone was seen only once. The chain joins TRBV18 to TRBJ2-4; 7 bases align to TRBD2. Trimming took 2 bases from V and 1 from J; bases not matched to a gene: 5. The germline V gene has CDR1 KGHSH and CDR2 LQKENI. This CDR3 contains 16 residues. The DNA for the CDR3 is TGTGCCAGCTCACCAGGGGAGGGCTCGGCCAAAAACATTCAGTACTTC. Translation: CASSPGEGSAKNIQYF.

The rearrangement links TRBV10-3 to TRBJ2-3, with 7 bases aligning to TRBD2. The V and J ends lost 4 bases and 0 bases, in that order; junction bases with no gene match: 4. Germline assignment: CDR1 ENHRY and CDR2 SYGVKD. The CDR3 totals 15 residues. CDR3 in amino acids: CAISAAGESTDTQYF. CDR3 DNA: TGTGCCATCAGTGCTGCGGGAGAGAGCACAGATACGCAGTATTTT.

The CDR3 DNA reads as TGTGCCAGCAGCTTAGGTGAAGGGACTAGCCTATACAATGAGCAGTTCTTC. It codes for CASSLGEGTSLYNEQFF. This chain links TRBV13 with TRBJ2-1; 9 nucleotides line up with TRBD2. From germline, CDR1 is PRHDT and CDR2 FYEKMQ (reference sequence). With V trimmed by 0 bases and J by 4 bases, 7 bases remained unmatched. The CDR3 spans 17 residues.

The V gene is TRBV6-4, the J gene TRBJ2-1; perhaps D is TRBD1 or TRBD2 (5 bases each). The V gene's germline CDR1 is MRHNA and CDR2 SNTAGT. The CDR3 runs to 15 residues. Trimming took off 0 bases at V and 10 bases at J, with 16 bases between the two ends. The CDR3 loop is CASSDSIGGVGEQFF. As DNA, the CDR3 is TGTGCCAGCAGTGACTCGATTGGGGGAGTTGGGGAGCAGTTCTTC.

The rearrangement uses TRBV10-1 and TRBJ2-1, with no clear D. CDR1 is WNHNN and CDR2 is SYGVQD in the germline V gene (reference sequence). V shed 7 bases and J shed 13 bases, with 5 bases lying between them. The CDR3 is made up of 8 amino acids. CDR3 loop: CASNEQFF. CDR3 DNA: TGCGCCAGCAACGAACAGTTCTTC.

This clone was observed once. V gene TRBV6-6 combines with J gene TRBJ2-3, with D perhaps TRBD1 or TRBD2 (5 bases each). V lost 6 bases and J 2 bases, leaving 15 bases between the germline ends. The CDR3 covers 15 residues. From germline, CDR1 is MNHNY and CDR2 SVGAGI (reference sequence). The CDR3 DNA follows: TGTGCCAGCAGCTATGGGGACGACAACACAGATACGCAGTATTTT. Translation gives CASSYGDDNTDTQYF.

This chain links TRBV7-2 with TRBJ2-7, with D possibly TRBD1 on 6 matching bases. Trimming removed 1 base at V and 2 bases at J, with 12 bases between. The CDR3 loop spans 15 amino acids. Germline values: CDR1 SGHTA, CDR2 FQGNSA. The DNA of the CDR3 is TGTGCCAGCAGCTTAGTCGGACAGCTACCCTACGAGCAGTACTTC. This translates into CASSLVGQLPYEQYF.

This chain uses TRBV11-2 with TRBJ2-7; D remains unclear. Trimming took 5 bases from V and 1 from J, leaving 9 bases between them. This CDR3 is 13 amino acids long. Germline loops: CDR1 SGHAT, CDR2 FQNNGV. DNA for the CDR3: TGTGCCAGCAGCCCCTCGGAATCCTACGAGCAGTACTTC. It codes for CASSPSESYEQYF.

The CDR3: CASSKGLGQPQHF. The CDR3 nucleotides are TGTGCCAGCAGCAAGGGCTTGGGTCAGCCCCAGCATTTT. The V and J genes are TRBV7-6 and TRBJ1-5; no clear D. V was cut by 5 bases and J by 6 bases, with 11 bases left in between. This CDR3 comprises 13 residues. The V gene's germline CDR1 is SGHVS and CDR2 FNYEAQ. Full variable domain (outside the CDR3, taken from reference TRBV7-6 and TRBJ1-5): GAGVSQSPRYKVTKRGQDVALRCDPISGHVSLYWYRQALGQGPEFLTYFNYEAQQDKSGLPNDRFSAERPEGSISTLTIQRTEQRDSAMYRCASSKGLGQPQHFGDGTRLSIL.

The chain links TRBV11-3 to TRBJ2-1, with D tentatively TRBD2 (5 bases). Germline V gene data show CDR1 as SGHNT and CDR2 as YENEEA. The CDR3 length is 18 residues. The ends were cut back, 5 bases at V and 3 bases at J, with 23 bases in the middle. The CDR3 here is CASSPLGRAGVSYNEQFF. The DNA for the CDR3 is TGTGCCAGCAGCCCCTTAGGCCGGGCGGGTGTCAGCTACAATGAGCAGTTCTTC.

The CDR3 reads CASSLGVGAGELFF. CDR3 nucleotides: TGCGCCAGCAGCTTGGGTGTAGGGGCCGGGGAGCTGTTTTTT. This chain links TRBV5-1 with TRBJ2-2, with D possibly being TRBD1 (5 bases). CDR1 and CDR2 from the germline V gene are SGHRS and YFSETQ. V was pared by 0 bases and J by 6 bases, with 9 bases between. This CDR3 is 14 amino acids long.

This clone has just one count. The CDR3 protein is CAWGQVSDTQYF. CDR3 sequence (DNA): TGTGCCTGGGGACAGGTGTCAGATACGCAGTATTTT. This chain uses TRBV28 with TRBJ2-3; 8 positions match TRBD1. Germline V gene sequence: CDR1 MDHEN, CDR2 SYDVKM. CDR3 length: 12 residues. V lost 11 bases and J lost 4; bases outside the gene matches: 5.